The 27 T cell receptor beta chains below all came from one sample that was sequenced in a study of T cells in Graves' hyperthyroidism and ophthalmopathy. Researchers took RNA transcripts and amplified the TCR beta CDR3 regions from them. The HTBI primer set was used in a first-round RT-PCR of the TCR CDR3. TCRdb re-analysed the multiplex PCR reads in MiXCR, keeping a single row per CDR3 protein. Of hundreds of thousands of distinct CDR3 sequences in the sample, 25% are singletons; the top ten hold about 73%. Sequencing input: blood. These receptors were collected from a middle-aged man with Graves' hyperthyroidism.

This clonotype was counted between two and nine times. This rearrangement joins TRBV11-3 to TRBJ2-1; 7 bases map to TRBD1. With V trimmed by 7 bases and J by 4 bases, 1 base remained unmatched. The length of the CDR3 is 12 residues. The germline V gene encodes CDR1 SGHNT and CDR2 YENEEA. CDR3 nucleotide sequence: TGTGCCAGCAAGGGACAGTACAATGAGCAGTTCTTC. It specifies CASKGQYNEQFF.

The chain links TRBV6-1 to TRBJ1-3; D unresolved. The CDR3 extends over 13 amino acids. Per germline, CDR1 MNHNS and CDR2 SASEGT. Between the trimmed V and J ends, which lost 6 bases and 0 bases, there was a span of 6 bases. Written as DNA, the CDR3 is TGTGCCAGCAGAGGTAACTCTGGAAACACCATATATTTT. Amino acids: CASRGNSGNTIYF.

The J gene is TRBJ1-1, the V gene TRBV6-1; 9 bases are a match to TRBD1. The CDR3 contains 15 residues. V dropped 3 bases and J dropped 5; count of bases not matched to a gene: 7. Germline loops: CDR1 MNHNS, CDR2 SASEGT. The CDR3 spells CASSELPGQGTEAFF. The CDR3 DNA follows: TGTGCCAGCAGTGAGCTGCCGGGACAGGGTACTGAAGCTTTCTTT.

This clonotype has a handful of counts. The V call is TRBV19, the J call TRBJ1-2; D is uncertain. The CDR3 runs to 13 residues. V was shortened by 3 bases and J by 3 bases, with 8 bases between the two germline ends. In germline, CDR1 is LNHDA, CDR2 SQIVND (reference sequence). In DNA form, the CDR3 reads TGTGCCAGTAGTATGGGCAACCACTATGGCTACACCTTC. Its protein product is CASSMGNHYGYTF.

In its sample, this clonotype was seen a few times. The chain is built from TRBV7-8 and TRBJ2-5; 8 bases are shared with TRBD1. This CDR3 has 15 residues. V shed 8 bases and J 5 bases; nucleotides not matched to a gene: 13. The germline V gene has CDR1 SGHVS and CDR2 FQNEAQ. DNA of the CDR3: TGTGCCAGCGGCCCCGACACAGGGGGATACGAGACCCAGTACTTC. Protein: CASGPDTGGYETQYF. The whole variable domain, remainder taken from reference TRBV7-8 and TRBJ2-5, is GAGVSQSPRYKVAKRGQDVALRCDPISGHVSLFWYQQALGQGPEFLTYFQNEAQLDKSGLPSDRFFAERPEGSVSTLKIQRTQQEDSAVYLCASGPDTGGYETQYFGPGTRLLVL.

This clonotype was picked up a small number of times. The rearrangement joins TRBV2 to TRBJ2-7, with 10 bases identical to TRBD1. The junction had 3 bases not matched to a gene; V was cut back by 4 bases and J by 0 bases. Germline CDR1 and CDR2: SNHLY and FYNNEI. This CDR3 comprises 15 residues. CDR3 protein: CASSARDRGSYEQYF. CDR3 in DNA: TGTGCCAGCAGTGCCCGGGACAGGGGCTCCTACGAGCAGTACTTC.

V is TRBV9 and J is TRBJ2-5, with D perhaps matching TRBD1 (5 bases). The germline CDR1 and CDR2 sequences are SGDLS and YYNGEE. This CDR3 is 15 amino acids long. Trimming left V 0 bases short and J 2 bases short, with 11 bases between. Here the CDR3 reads CASSVEAGQQETQYF. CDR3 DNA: TGTGCCAGCAGCGTAGAGGCAGGGCAGCAAGAGACCCAGTACTTC.

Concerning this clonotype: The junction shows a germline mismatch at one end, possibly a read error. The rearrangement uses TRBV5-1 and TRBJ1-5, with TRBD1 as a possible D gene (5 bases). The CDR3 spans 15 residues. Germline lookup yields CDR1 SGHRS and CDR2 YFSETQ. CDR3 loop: CASSLEGNSNQPQHF. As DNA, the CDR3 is TGTGCCAGCAGTTTAGAGGGGAATAGCAATCAGCCCCAGCATTTT.

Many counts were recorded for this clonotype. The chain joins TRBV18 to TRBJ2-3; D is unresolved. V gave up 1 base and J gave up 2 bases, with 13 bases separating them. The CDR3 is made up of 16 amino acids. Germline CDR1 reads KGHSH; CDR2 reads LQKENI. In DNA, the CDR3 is TGTGCCAGCTCACCACTCTGGGTCAGGAACACAGATACGCAGTATTTT. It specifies CASSPLWVRNTDTQYF.

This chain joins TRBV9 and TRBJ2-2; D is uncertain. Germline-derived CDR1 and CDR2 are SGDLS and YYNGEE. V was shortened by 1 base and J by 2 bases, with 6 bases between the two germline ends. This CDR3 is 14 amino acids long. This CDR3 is CASSVKPNTGELFF. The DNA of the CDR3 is TGTGCCAGCAGCGTAAAGCCAAACACCGGGGAGCTGTTTTTT. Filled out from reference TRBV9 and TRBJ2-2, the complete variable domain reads DSGVTQTPKHLITATGQRVTLRCSPRSGDLSVYWYQQSLDQGLQFLIQYYNGEERAKGNILERFSAQQFPDLHSELNLSSLELGDSALYFCASSVKPNTGELFFGEGSRLTVL.

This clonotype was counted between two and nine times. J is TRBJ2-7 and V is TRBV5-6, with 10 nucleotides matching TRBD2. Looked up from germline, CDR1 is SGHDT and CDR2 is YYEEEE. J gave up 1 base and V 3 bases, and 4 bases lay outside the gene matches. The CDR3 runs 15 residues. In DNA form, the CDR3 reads TGTGCCAGCAGCTCTACACTAGCGGGATCCTACGAGCAGTACTTC. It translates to CASSSTLAGSYEQYF. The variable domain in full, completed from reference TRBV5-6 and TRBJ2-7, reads DAGVTQSPTHLIKTRGQQVTLRCSPKSGHDTVSWYQQALGQGPQFIFQYYEEEERQRGNFPDRFSGHQFPNYSSELNVNALLLGDSALYLCASSSTLAGSYEQYFGPGTRLTVT.

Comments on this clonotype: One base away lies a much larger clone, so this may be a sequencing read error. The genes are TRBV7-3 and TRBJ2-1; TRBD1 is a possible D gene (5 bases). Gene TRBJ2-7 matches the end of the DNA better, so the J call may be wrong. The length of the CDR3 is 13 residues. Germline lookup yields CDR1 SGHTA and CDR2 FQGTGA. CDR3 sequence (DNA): TGTGCCAGCAGCCCGACAGTTTACAATGAGCAGTACTTC. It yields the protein CASSPTVYNEQYF.

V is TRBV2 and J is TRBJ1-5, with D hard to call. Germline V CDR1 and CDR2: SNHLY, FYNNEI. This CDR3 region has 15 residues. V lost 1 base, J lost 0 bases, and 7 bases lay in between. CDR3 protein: CASSEGLVSNQPQHF. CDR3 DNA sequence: TGTGCCAGCAGTGAAGGGTTGGTTAGCAATCAGCCCCAGCATTTT.

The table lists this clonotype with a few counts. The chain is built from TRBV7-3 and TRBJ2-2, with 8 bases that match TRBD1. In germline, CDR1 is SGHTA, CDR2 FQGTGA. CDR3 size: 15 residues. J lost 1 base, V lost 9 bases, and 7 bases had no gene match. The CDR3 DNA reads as TGTGCCAGTATGCCAGGGACAGGGAACACCGGGGAGCTGTTTTTT. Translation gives CASMPGTGNTGELFF.

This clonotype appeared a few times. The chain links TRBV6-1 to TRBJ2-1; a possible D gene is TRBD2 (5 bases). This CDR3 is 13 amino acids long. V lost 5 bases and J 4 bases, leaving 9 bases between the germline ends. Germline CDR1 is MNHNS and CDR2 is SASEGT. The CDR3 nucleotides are TGTGCCAGCAGTCAAGGACTTTACAATGAGCAGTTCTTC. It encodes CASSQGLYNEQFF.

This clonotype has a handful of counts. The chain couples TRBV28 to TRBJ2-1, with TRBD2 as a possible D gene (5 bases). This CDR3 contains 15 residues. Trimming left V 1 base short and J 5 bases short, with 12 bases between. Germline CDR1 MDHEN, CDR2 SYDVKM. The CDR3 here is CASSLFQEVNNEQFF. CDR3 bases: TGTGCCAGCAGTTTATTCCAGGAGGTGAACAATGAGCAGTTCTTC. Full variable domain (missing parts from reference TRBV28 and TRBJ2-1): DVKVTQSSRYLVKRTGEKVFLECVQDMDHENMFWYRQDPGLGLRLIYFSYDVKMKEKGDIPEGYSVSREKKERFSLILESASTNQTSMYLCASSLFQEVNNEQFFGPGTRLTVL.

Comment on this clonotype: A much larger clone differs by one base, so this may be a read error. CDR3 residues: CSARDGRGNTGAFF. The CDR3 DNA reads as TGCAGTGCTAGAGACGGCAGGGGGAACACTGGAGCTTTCTTT. The chain carries TRBV20-1 and TRBJ1-1, with TRBD1 identical over 7 bases. CDR1 is DFQATT and CDR2 is SNEGSKA in the germline V gene (reference sequence). The CDR3 is 14 amino acids.

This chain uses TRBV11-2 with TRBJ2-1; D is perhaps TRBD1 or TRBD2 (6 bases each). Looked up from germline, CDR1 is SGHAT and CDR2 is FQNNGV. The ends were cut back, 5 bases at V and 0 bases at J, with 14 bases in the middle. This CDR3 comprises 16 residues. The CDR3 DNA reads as TGTGCCAGCAGCGGGGGGACATTAAGCTCCTACAATGAGCAGTTCTTC. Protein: CASSGGTLSSYNEQFF.

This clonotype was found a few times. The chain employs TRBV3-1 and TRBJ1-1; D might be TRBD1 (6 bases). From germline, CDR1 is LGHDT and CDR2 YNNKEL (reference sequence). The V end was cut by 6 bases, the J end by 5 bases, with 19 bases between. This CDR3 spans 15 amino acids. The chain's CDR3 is CASSLVGGALTEAFF. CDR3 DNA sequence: TGTGCCAGCAGTCTGGTGGGGGGGGCGCTTACTGAAGCTTTCTTT.

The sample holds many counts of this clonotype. CDR3: CASSPGQGSYGYTF. As DNA, the CDR3 is TGTGCCAGCAGTCCCGGACAGGGGAGCTATGGCTACACCTTC. The J gene is TRBJ1-2, the V gene TRBV12-3 or TRBV12-4, with TRBD1 matching over 9 bases. With 5 bases clipped from V and 4 bases from J, the junction kept 5 bases outside the gene matches. The length of the CDR3 is 14 residues.

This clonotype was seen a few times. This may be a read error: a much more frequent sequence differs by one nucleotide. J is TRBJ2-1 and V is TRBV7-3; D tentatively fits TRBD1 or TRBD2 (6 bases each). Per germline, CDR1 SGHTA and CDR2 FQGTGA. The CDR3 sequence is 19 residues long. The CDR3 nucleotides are TGTGCCACCAGCAGAGATCCGATGTTAGGGGGGCAGTCCTACAATGACCAGTTCTTC. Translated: CATSRDPMLGGQSYNDQFF.

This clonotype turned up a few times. CDR3 residues: CASSPGLGGFSYEQYF. CDR3 coding DNA: TGTGCCAGCAGTCCCGGACTCGGCGGTTTTTCCTACGAGCAGTACTTC. The chain has TRBV12-3 or TRBV12-4 and TRBJ2-7; D perhaps matches TRBD2 (5 bases). CDR3 size: 16 residues. Deletions cut 5 bases from V and 1 base from J, with 18 bases between.

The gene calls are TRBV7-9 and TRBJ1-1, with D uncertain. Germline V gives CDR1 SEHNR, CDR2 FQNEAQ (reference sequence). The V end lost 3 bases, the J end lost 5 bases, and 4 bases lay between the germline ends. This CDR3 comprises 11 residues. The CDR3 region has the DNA TGTGCCAGCAGCTTGAGTACTGAAGCTTTCTTT. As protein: CASSLSTEAFF. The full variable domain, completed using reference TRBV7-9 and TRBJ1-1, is DTGVSQNPRHKITKRGQNVTFRCDPISEHNRLYWYRQTLGQGPEFLTYFQNEAQLEKSRLLSDRFSAERPKGSFSTLEIQRTEQGDSAMYLCASSLSTEAFFGQGTRLTVV.

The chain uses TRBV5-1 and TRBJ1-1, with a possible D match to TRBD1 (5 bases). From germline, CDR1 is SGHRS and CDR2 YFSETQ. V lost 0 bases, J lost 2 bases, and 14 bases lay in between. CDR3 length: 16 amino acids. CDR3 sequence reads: CASSLAGDGLNTEAFF. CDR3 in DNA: TGCGCCAGCAGCTTGGCCGGGGACGGCCTTAACACTGAAGCTTTCTTT.

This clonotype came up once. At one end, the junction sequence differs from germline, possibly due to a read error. CDR3 protein: CASSQDNVGGMREQYF. The CDR3 DNA reads TGCGCCAGCAGCCAAGATAATGTAGGCGGTATGAGAGAGCAGTACTTC. The V call is TRBV7-2, the J call TRBJ2-7, with D unresolved. This CDR3 spans 16 amino acids. CDR1 and CDR2 (germline): SGHTA, FQGNSA.

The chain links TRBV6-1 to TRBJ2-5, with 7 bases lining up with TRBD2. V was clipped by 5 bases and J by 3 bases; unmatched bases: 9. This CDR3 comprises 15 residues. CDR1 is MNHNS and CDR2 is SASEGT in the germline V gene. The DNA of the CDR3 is TGTGCCAGCAGTAGCCCCTCGGGGAGGGAAGAGACCCAGTACTTC. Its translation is CASSSPSGREETQYF.

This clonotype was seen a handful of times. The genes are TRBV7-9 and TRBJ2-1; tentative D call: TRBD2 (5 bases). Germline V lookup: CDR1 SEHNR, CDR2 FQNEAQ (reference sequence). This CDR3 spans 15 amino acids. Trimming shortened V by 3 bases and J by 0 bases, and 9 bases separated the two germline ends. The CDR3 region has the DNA TGTGCCAGCAGCTTGAGGACTCCCTCCTACAATGAGCAGTTCTTC. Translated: CASSLRTPSYNEQFF.